This TCR beta chain was sequenced for a study of patients and donors after allogeneic stem cell transplantation. Losses at the gene ends were 6 bases for V and 12 bases for J; bases not matched to a gene: 10. The CDR3 length is 13 residues. Germline V gives CDR1 SNHLY, CDR2 FYNNEI. TCRdb reprocessed the RT-PCR reads via MiXCR and lists one record per CDR3 protein. The table has 98,000 or so distinct CDR3 sequences, around 36% seen once. In its sample, this clonotype was seen a few times. The receptor was derived from a human donor who was either an allogeneic HSCT recipient or a stem cell or donor lymphocyte infusion donor (not recorded which). It is not recorded whose cells these are; they may come from a transplant donor. The specimen was blood, either unsorted or a sorted T cell fraction (not recorded which). This sequence joins TRBV2 and TRBJ1-4; 7 nucleotides agree with TRBD1. CDR3 bases: TGTGCCAGCAGCCGGGACAGTAAATTGGAACTGTTTTTT. The encoded protein is CASSRDSKLELFF. Based on the CDR3 plus reference TRBV2 and TRBJ1-4, the full variable domain is EPEVTQTPSHQVTQMGQEVILRCVPISNHLYFYWYRQILGQKVEFLVSFYNNEISEKSEIFDDQFSVERPDGSNFTLKIRSTKLEDSAMYFCASSRDSKLELFFGSGTQLSVL.